This T cell receptor beta chain emerged from a study of T-cell memory formation after mild COVID-19. Notes on the study in general: The finding that pre-infection memory included some responding clones suggested that cross-reactive memory joined. Later expanders leaned toward CD4+, whereas clones contracting from day 15 to 85 were balanced CD4/CD8.

TCRdb re-derived calls from the 5' RACE reads in MiXCR, one entry per CDR3 protein. The sample records approximately 300,000 distinct CDR3 sequences, about a sixth being singletons. This clonotype was observed at least ten times. Its antigen is currently unknown. This CDR3 comprises 13 residues. CDR1 is MNHNY, CDR2 SVGAGI, per germline (reference sequence). Trimming cost V 3 bases and J 7 bases, with 10 bases left between them. This TCR was sampled from a young man who had mild COVID-19 (a few samples of this study predate the infection). Cell type and time point are not known. Sequenced material: PBMCs or a T cell subset sorted from them (not recorded which). The V call is TRBV6-6, the J call TRBJ1-5; no reliable D call. CDR3 bases: TGTGCCAGCAGTTATGGCTTGGGGCAGCCCCAGCATTTT. It codes for CASSYGLGQPQHF.